Listed below are T cell receptor beta chains from one sample, sequenced in a study of T cells in localized non-small cell lung cancer. Data came from immunoSEQ multiplex PCR; TCRdb stores just in-frame clones and leaves some out. The sample records about 46,000 clones, 65% to 90% being singletons. The specimen was peripheral blood mononuclear cells, collected before any cancer treatment. The receptors come from a man aged 40 to 70 with stage III lung adenocarcinoma. The CDR3 runs from the conserved cysteine through the conserved F or W. The order of the fields is J gene, V gene, clone size, D gene, CDR3 protein, CDR3 DNA. D genes are given only for firm matches. Clone sizes are given selectively: once, few, many, or a class where the clone is expanded.

J gene: TRBJ2-7; V gene: TRBV5-1; clone size: .; D gene: TRBD1; CDR3 protein: CASSPDRGPTYEQYF; CDR3 DNA: TGCGCCAGCAGCCCGGACAGGGGCCCAACCTACGAGCAGTACTTC
J gene: TRBJ2-2; V gene: TRBV15; clone size: .; D gene: TRBD1; CDR3 protein: CATSRAGTGRNTGELFF; CDR3 DNA: TGTGCCACCAGCAGGGCTGGGACAGGGAGAAACACCGGGGAGCTGTTTTTT
J gene: TRBJ2-5; V gene: TRBV5-1; clone size: .; D gene: TRBD2; CDR3 protein: CASSPGGLGIQETQYF; CDR3 DNA: TGCGCCAGCAGCCCGGGGGGTCTGGGGATACAAGAGACCCAGTACTTC
J gene: TRBJ2-1; V gene: TRBV27; clone size: .; D gene: TRBD1; CDR3 protein: CASSLGTGGLEQFF; CDR3 DNA: TGTGCCAGCAGTTTAGGGACAGGGGGCCTTGAGCAGTTCTTC
J gene: TRBJ2-7; V gene: TRBV2; clone size: .; D gene: .; CDR3 protein: CASRVYEQYF; CDR3 DNA: TGTGCCAGCAGAGTCTACGAGCAGTACTTC
J gene: TRBJ2-5; V gene: TRBV28; clone size: once; D gene: TRBD1; CDR3 protein: CASGDRAQETQYF; CDR3 DNA: TGTGCCAGCGGAGACAGGGCCCAAGAGACCCAGTACTTC
J gene: TRBJ2-6; V gene: TRBV7-6; clone size: .; D gene: .; CDR3 protein: CASSFRTPLSGANVLTF; CDR3 DNA: TGTGCCAGCAGCTTTAGGACTCCTCTTTCTGGGGCCAACGTCCTGACTTTC
J gene: TRBJ1-2; V gene: TRBV2; clone size: .; D gene: .; CDR3 protein: CASSEVGGKYGYTF; CDR3 DNA: TGTGCCAGCAGTGAAGTGGGGGGCAAGTATGGCTACACCTTC
J gene: TRBJ2-7; V gene: TRBV5-1; clone size: .; D gene: .; CDR3 protein: CASRIDRGSYYEQYF; CDR3 DNA: TGCGCCAGCAGAATTGACCGGGGATCCTACTACGAGCAGTACTTC
J gene: TRBJ2-1; V gene: TRBV5-4; clone size: .; D gene: .; CDR3 protein: CASSLAQGPSYNEQFF; CDR3 DNA: TGTGCCAGCAGCTTGGCGCAGGGACCCTCCTACAATGAGCAGTTCTTC
J gene: TRBJ2-7; V gene: TRBV2; clone size: .; D gene: .; CDR3 protein: CASAGESYEQYF; CDR3 DNA: TGTGCCAGCGCTGGGGAAAGCTACGAGCAGTACTTC
J gene: TRBJ2-4; V gene: TRBV10-2; clone size: .; D gene: TRBD2; CDR3 protein: CASKASGGSINQYF; CDR3 DNA: TGCGCCAGCAAGGCTAGCGGGGGGTCAATCAATCAGTACTTC
J gene: TRBJ2-5; V gene: TRBV27; clone size: .; D gene: .; CDR3 protein: CASSSFGGAAEAQYF; CDR3 DNA: TGTGCCAGCAGTTCTTTTGGGGGGGCCGCTGAGGCCCAGTACTTC
J gene: TRBJ2-4; V gene: TRBV5-1; clone size: .; D gene: .; CDR3 protein: CASSITVAKNIQYF; CDR3 DNA: TGCGCCAGCAGCATAACAGTAGCCAAAAACATTCAGTACTTC
J gene: TRBJ1-4; V gene: TRBV18; clone size: .; D gene: .; CDR3 protein: CASSRLAASGATNEKLFF; CDR3 DNA: TGTGCCAGCTCACGGTTAGCGGCATCGGGGGCGACTAATGAAAAACTGTTTTTT
J gene: TRBJ2-4; V gene: TRBV5-1; clone size: .; D gene: TRBD1; CDR3 protein: CASSLEGANIQYF; CDR3 DNA: TGCGCCAGCAGCTTGGAGGGGGCCAACATTCAGTACTTC
J gene: TRBJ1-6; V gene: TRBV7-2; clone size: .; D gene: .; CDR3 protein: CASSPFPGGQNSPLHF; CDR3 DNA: TGTGCCAGCAGCCCATTCCCCGGGGGGCAAAATTCACCCCTCCACTTT
J gene: TRBJ2-4; V gene: TRBV14; clone size: once; D gene: .; CDR3 protein: CASSQQGLAKNIQYF; CDR3 DNA: TGTGCCAGCAGCCAACAGGGGTTAGCCAAAAACATTCAGTACTTC
J gene: TRBJ2-4; V gene: TRBV5-6; clone size: .; D gene: .; CDR3 protein: CASSYLGGLYF; CDR3 DNA: TGTGCCAGCAGTTATTTGGGCGGCCTGTACTTC
J gene: TRBJ2-3; V gene: TRBV6-5; clone size: .; D gene: TRBD1; CDR3 protein: CASRDREGADTQYF; CDR3 DNA: TGTGCCAGCAGGGACAGGGAAGGGGCAGATACGCAGTATTTT
J gene: TRBJ1-2; V gene: TRBV6-6; clone size: .; D gene: TRBD1; CDR3 protein: CATSAADRVRGYTF; CDR3 DNA: TGTGCCACCTCGGCCGCGGACAGGGTCAGGGGCTACACCTTC
J gene: TRBJ2-5; V gene: TRBV5-1; clone size: few; D gene: TRBD1; CDR3 protein: CASSLEKGAGETQYF; CDR3 DNA: TGCGCCAGCAGCTTGGAAAAGGGGGCAGGGGAGACCCAGTACTTC
J gene: TRBJ2-7; V gene: TRBV2; clone size: .; D gene: .; CDR3 protein: CASFPGGLTTYEQYF; CDR3 DNA: TGTGCCAGCTTCCCGGGGGGCCTAACCACCTACGAGCAGTACTTC
J gene: TRBJ2-5; V gene: TRBV5-1; clone size: .; D gene: .; CDR3 protein: CASSWQGQETQYF; CDR3 DNA: TGCGCCAGCAGCTGGCAGGGGCAAGAGACCCAGTACTTC
J gene: TRBJ2-5; V gene: TRBV2; clone size: .; D gene: TRBD1; CDR3 protein: CASTSGGGKTQYF; CDR3 DNA: TGTGCCAGCACCTCAGGGGGCGGGAAGACCCAGTACTTC
J gene: TRBJ1-1; V gene: TRBV7-3; clone size: .; D gene: .; CDR3 protein: CASSLSPTGFEAFF; CDR3 DNA: TGTGCCAGCAGCTTAAGTCCGACAGGATTTGAAGCTTTCTTT
J gene: TRBJ2-4; V gene: TRBV5-4; clone size: .; D gene: TRBD1; CDR3 protein: CASSPQGQRNIQYF; CDR3 DNA: TGTGCCAGCAGCCCTCAGGGACAGCGAAACATTCAGTACTTC
J gene: TRBJ2-1; V gene: TRBV9; clone size: .; D gene: .; CDR3 protein: CASSATGDYNEQFF; CDR3 DNA: TGTGCCAGCAGCGCGACAGGCGACTACAATGAGCAGTTCTTC
J gene: TRBJ2-3; V gene: TRBV30; clone size: once; D gene: TRBD2; CDR3 protein: CAWNPSGGRDTQYF; CDR3 DNA: TGTGCCTGGAATCCCAGCGGGGGGAGGGATACGCAGTATTTT
J gene: TRBJ2-5; V gene: TRBV14; clone size: once; D gene: TRBD2; CDR3 protein: CASSLLAGQETQYF; CDR3 DNA: TGTGCCAGCAGCCTACTAGCGGGGCAAGAGACCCAGTACTTC
J gene: TRBJ2-1; V gene: TRBV27; clone size: .; D gene: .; CDR3 protein: CASSFTGAHEQFF; CDR3 DNA: TGTGCCAGCAGTTTTACTGGAGCGCATGAGCAGTTCTTC